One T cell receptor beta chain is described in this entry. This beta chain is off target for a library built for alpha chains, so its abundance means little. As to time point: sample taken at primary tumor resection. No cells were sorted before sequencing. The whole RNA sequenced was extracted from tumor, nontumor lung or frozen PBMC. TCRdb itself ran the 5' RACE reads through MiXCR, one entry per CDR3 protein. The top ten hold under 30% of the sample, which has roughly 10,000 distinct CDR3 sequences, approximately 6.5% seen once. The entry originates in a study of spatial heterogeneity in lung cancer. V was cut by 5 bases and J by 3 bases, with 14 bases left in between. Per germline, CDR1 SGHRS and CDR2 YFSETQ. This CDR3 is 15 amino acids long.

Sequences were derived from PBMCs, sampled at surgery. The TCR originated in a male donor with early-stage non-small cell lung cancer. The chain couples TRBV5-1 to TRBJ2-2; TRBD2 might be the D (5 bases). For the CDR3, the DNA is TGCGCCAGCAGAGGGTCGATCGGGGACACCGGGGAGCTGTTTTTT. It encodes CASRGSIGDTGELFF.